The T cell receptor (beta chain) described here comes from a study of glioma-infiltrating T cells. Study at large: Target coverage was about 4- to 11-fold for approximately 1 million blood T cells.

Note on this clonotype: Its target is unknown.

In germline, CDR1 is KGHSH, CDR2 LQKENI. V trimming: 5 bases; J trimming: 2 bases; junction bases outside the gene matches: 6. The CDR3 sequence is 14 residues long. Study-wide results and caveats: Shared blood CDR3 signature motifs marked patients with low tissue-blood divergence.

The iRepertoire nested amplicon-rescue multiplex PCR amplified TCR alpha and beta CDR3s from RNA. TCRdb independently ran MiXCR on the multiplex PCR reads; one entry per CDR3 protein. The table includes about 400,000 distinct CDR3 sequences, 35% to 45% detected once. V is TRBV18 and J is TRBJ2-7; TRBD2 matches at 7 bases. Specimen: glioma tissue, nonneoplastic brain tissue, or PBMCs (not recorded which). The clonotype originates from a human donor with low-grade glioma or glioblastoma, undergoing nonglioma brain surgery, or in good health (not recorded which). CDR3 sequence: CASSSSSGTYEQYF. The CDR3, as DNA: TGTGCCAGCTCATCCTCTAGCGGAACCTACGAGCAGTACTTC.